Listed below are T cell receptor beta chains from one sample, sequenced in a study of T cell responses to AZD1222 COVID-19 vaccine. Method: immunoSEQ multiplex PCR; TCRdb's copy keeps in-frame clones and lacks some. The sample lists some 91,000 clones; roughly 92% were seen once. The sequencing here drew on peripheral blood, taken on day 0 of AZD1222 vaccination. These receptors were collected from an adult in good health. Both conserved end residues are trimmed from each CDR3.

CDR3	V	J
ASSLQESSTDTQY	TRBV18	TRBJ2-3
ASSYLGPNYGYT	TRBV6-5	TRBJ1-2
ASSTGGFYGYT	TRBV6-5	TRBJ1-2
ASSSKWTGGSTGELF	TRBV7-2	TRBJ2-2
ASRTGSNTGELF	TRBV6-5	TRBJ2-2
ASSFRQRVQF	TRBV12-3/TRBV12-4	TRBJ2-1
ASSLGLIGEQY	TRBV28	TRBJ2-7
ASEDTSGGAHEQY	TRBV6-5	TRBJ2-7
ASSERVGRVNYGYT	TRBV4-3	TRBJ1-2
ASSAGTDYGYT	TRBV18	TRBJ1-2
ASSPWTGGDEQY	TRBV7-9	TRBJ2-7
ASSRPVGTGELF	TRBV3-1/TRBV3-2	TRBJ2-2
ASFRGGNQPQH	TRBV28	TRBJ1-5
ASKRAGTFEKNQPQH	TRBV19	TRBJ1-5
ASSYTQTGKGW	TRBV6-5	TRBJ2-7
AIAKETEQF	TRBV10-3	TRBJ2-1
ASSTPRDGNEKLF	TRBV6-2/TRBV6-3	TRBJ1-4
ASLDSQSYTGADTQY	TRBV28	TRBJ2-3
ASSIQAYEQY	TRBV7-9	TRBJ2-7
ASSFGTANQPQH	TRBV28	TRBJ1-5
ASSQDVAGGPNNEQF	TRBV3-1/TRBV3-2	TRBJ2-1
ASSPKPSGYNEQF	TRBV12-1	TRBJ2-1
ASSPISGENTGELF	TRBV5-4	TRBJ2-2
ASSSPTGFSRSAF	TRBV28	TRBJ1-1
ASSYQGSGNTIY	TRBV6-5	TRBJ1-3
ATSHPGDYGYEQY	TRBV15	TRBJ2-7
ASSIPPDSYNSPLH	TRBV19	TRBJ1-6
ASSQAGGSYEQY	TRBV3-1/TRBV3-2	TRBJ2-7
ASSYRAEGDTQY	TRBV5-4	TRBJ2-3